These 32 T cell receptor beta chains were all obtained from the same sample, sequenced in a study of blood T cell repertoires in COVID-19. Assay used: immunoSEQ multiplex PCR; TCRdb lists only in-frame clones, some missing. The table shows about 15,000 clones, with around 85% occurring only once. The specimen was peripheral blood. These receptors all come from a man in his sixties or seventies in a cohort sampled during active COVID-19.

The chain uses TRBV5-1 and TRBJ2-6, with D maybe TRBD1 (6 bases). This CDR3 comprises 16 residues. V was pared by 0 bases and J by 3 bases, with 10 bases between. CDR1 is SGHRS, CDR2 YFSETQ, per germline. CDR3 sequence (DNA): TGCGCCAGCAGCTTGGGGGGGCAAGGTGGGGCCAACGTCCTGACTTTC. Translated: CASSLGGQGGANVLTF.

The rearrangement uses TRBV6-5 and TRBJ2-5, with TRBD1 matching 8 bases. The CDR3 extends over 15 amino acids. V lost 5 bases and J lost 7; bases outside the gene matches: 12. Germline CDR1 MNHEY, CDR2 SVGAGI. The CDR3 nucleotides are TGTGCCAGCAGTCCCGGATTGGACAGGGAGGCGACCCAGTACTTC. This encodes CASSPGLDREATQYF.

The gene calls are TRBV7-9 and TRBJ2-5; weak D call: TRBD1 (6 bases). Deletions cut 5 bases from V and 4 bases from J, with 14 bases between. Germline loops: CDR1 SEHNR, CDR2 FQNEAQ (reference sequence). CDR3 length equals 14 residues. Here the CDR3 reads CASSPTGPRETQYF. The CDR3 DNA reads TGTGCCAGCAGCCCCACAGGGCCGAGAGAGACCCAGTACTTC.

CDR3 in amino acids: CASSLTGRDTQYF. The CDR3 DNA is TGTGCCAGCAGCTTAACAGGGAGAGATACGCAGTATTTT. The rearrangement joins TRBV11-2 to TRBJ2-3, with D possibly TRBD1 on 6 matching bases. The CDR3 runs to 13 residues. The germline V gene encodes CDR1 SGHAT and CDR2 FQNNGV. V lost 2 bases, J lost 5 bases, and 8 bases lay in between.

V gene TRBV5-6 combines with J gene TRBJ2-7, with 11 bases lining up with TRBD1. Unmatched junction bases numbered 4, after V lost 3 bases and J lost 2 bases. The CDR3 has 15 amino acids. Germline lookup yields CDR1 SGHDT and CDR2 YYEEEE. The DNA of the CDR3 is TGTGCCAGCAGCTCACCGGGACAGGGGGCCTACGAGCAGTACTTC. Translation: CASSSPGQGAYEQYF. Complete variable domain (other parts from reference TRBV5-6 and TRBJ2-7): DAGVTQSPTHLIKTRGQQVTLRCSPKSGHDTVSWYQQALGQGPQFIFQYYEEEERQRGNFPDRFSGHQFPNYSSELNVNALLLGDSALYLCASSSPGQGAYEQYFGPGTRLTVT.

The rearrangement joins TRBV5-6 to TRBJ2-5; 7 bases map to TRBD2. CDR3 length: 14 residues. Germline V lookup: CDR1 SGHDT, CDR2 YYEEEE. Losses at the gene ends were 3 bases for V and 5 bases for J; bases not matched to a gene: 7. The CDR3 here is CASSSVAGEETQYF. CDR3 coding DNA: TGTGCCAGCAGCTCCGTAGCGGGTGAGGAGACCCAGTACTTC.

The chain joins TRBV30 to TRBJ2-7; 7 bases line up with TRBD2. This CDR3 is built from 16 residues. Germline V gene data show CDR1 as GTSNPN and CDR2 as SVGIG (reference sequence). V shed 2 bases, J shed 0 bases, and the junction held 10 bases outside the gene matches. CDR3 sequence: CAWSQDPSGPSYEQYF. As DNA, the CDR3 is TGTGCCTGGAGTCAAGATCCTAGCGGCCCCTCCTACGAGCAGTACTTC.

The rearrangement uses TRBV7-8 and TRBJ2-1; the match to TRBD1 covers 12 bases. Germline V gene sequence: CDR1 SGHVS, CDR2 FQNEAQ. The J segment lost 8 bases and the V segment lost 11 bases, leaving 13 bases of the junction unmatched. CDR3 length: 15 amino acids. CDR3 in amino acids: CAGLPLGQGADEQFF. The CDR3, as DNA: TGTGCCGGTCTGCCTCTGGGACAGGGGGCCGATGAGCAGTTCTTC.

The CDR3 sequence: CASSPPHSLRGDTQYF. For the CDR3, the DNA is TGTGCCAGCTCACCACCGCATAGCCTAAGGGGGGATACGCAGTATTTT. V gene TRBV18 combines with J gene TRBJ2-3, with D tentatively TRBD1 (6 bases). This CDR3 has 16 amino acids. The V end lost 0 bases, the J end lost 6 bases, and 16 bases lay between the germline ends. The V gene's germline CDR1 is KGHSH and CDR2 LQKENI. The entire variable domain, with the rest obtained from reference TRBV18 and TRBJ2-3, is as follows: NAGVMQNPRHLVRRRGQEARLRCSPMKGHSHVYWYRQLPEEGLKFMVYLQKENIIDESGMPKERFSAEFPKEGPSILRIQQVVRGDSAAYFCASSPPHSLRGDTQYFGPGTRLTVL.

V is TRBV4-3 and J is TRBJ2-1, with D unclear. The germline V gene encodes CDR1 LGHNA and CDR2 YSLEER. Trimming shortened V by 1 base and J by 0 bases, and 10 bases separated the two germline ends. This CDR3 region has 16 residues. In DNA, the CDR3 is TGCGCCAGCAGCCAAGGAGCGCCTGGCTCCTACAATGAGCAGTTCTTC. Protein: CASSQGAPGSYNEQFF.

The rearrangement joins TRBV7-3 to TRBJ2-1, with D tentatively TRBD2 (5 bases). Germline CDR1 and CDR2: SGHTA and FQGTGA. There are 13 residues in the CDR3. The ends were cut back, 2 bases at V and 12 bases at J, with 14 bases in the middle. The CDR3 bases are TGTGCCAGCAGCTTAGGGAGTCAGGAGGTGCAGTTCTTC. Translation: CASSLGSQEVQFF. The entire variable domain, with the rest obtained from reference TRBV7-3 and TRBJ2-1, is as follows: GAGVSQTPSNKVTEKGKYVELRCDPISGHTALYWYRQSLGQGPEFLIYFQGTGAADDSGLPNDRFFAVRPEGSVSTLKIQRTERGDSAVYLCASSLGSQEVQFFGPGTRLTVL.

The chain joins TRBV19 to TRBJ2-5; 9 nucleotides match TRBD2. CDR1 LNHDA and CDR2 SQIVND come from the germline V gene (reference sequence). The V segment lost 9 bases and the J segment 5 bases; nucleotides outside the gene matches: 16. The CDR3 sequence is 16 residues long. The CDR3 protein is CARIPAWREGRETQYF. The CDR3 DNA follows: TGTGCCAGGATACCCGCGTGGCGGGAGGGTCGGGAGACCCAGTACTTC. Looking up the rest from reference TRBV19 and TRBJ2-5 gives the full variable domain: DGGITQSPKYLFRKEGQNVTLSCEQNLNHDAMYWYRQDPGQGLRLIYYSQIVNDFQKGDIAEGYSVSREKKESFPLTVTSAQKNPTAFYLCARIPAWREGRETQYFGPGTRLLVL.

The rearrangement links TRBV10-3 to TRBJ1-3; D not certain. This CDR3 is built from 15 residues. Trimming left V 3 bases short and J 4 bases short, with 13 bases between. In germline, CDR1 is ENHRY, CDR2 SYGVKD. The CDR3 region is CAISEGGSAGNTIYF. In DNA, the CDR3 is TGTGCCATCAGTGAAGGAGGGAGCGCCGGAAACACCATATATTTT.

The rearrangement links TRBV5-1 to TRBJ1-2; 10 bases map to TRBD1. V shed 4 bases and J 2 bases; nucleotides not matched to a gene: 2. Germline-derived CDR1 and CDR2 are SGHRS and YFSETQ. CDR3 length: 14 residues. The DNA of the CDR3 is TGCGCCAGCAGCAAGGGACAGGGGAACTATGGCTACACCTTC. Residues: CASSKGQGNYGYTF.

CDR3 protein: CAGRGQGFGEQYF. The CDR3 bases are TGTGCCGGTAGGGGACAGGGGTTCGGCGAGCAGTACTTC. This chain links TRBV28 with TRBJ2-7; 10 nucleotides align to TRBD1. The CDR3 is 13 residues long. CDR1 is MDHEN and CDR2 is SYDVKM in the germline V gene. After removal of 11 bases from V and 6 bases from J, the junction contained 10 bases not matched to a gene. The variable domain in full, completed from reference TRBV28 and TRBJ2-7, reads DVKVTQSSRYLVKRTGEKVFLECVQDMDHENMFWYRQDPGLGLRLIYFSYDVKMKEKGDIPEGYSVSREKKERFSLILESASTNQTSMYLCAGRGQGFGEQYFGPGTRLTVT.

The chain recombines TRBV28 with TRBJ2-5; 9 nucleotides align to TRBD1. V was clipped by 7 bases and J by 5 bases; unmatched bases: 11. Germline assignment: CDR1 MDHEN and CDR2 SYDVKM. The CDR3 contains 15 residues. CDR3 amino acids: CASNRPGQGAETQYF. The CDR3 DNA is TGTGCCAGCAACCGGCCGGGACAGGGAGCGGAGACCCAGTACTTC.

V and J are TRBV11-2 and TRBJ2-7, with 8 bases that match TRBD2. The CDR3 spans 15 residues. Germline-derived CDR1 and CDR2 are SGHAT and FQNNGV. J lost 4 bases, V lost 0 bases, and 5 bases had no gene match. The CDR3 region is CASSLDSGGAYEQYF. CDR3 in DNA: TGTGCCAGCAGCTTAGACTCGGGGGGGGCGTACGAGCAGTACTTC.

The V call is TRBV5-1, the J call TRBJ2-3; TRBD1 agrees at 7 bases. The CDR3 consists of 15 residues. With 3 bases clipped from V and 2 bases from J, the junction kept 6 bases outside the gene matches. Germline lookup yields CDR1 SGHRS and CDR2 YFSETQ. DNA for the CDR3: TGCGCCAGCAGCTCTAACAGGGGTACCACAGATACGCAGTATTTT. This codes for CASSSNRGTTDTQYF.

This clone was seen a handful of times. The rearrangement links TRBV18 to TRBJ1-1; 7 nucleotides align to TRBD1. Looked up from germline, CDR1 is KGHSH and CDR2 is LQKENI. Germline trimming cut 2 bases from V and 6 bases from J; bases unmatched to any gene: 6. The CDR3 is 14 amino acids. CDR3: CASSPRRDSSEAFF. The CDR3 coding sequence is TGTGCCAGCTCACCAAGAAGGGACAGCTCTGAAGCTTTCTTT.

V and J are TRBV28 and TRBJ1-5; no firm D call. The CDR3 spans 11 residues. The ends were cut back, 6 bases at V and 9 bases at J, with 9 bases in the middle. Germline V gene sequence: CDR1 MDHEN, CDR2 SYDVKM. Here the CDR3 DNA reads TGTGCCAGCAGCAGATCGGGGCCCCAGCATTTT. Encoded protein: CASSRSGPQHF.

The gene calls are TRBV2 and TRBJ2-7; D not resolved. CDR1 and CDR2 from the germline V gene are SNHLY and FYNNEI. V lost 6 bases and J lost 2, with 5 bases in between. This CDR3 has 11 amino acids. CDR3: CASSQTYEQYF. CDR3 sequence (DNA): TGTGCCAGCAGCCAAACCTACGAGCAGTACTTC.

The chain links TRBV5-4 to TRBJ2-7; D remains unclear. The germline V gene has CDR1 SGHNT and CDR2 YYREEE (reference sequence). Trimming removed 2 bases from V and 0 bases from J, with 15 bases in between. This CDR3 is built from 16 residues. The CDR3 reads CASSFPTTLSSYEQYF. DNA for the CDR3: TGTGCCAGCAGCTTCCCCACGACTCTGAGCTCCTACGAGCAGTACTTC.

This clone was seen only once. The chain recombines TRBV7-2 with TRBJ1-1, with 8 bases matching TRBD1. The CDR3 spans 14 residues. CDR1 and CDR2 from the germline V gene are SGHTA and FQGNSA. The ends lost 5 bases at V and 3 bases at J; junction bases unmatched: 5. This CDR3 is CASSVRGRDTEAFF. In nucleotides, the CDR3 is TGTGCCAGCAGCGTCAGGGGGCGGGACACTGAAGCTTTCTTT.

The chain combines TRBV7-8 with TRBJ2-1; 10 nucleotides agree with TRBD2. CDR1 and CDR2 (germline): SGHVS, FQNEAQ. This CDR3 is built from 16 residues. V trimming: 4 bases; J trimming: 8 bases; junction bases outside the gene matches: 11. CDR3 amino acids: CASSSPRSGRGYEQFF. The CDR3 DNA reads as TGTGCCAGCAGCTCCCCCCGGAGCGGGAGGGGATATGAGCAGTTCTTC.

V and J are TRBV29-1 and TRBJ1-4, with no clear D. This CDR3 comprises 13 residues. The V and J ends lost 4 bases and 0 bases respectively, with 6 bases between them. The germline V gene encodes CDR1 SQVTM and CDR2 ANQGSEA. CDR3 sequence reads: CSVGAATNEKLFF. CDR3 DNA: TGCAGCGTTGGGGCAGCAACTAATGAAAAACTGTTTTTT.

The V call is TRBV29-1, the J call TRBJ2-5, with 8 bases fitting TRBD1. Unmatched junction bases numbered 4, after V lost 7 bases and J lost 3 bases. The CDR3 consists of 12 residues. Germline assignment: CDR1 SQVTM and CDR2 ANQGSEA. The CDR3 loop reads CSARQGKETQYF. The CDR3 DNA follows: TGCAGCGCACGACAGGGGAAAGAGACCCAGTACTTC.

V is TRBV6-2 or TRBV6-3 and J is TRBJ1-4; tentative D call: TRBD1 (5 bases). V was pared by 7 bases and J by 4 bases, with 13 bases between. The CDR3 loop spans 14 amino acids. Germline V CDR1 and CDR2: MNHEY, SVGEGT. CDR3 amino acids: CASTPTDSNEKLFF. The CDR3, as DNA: TGTGCCAGCACCCCGACTGACAGTAATGAAAAACTGTTTTTT.

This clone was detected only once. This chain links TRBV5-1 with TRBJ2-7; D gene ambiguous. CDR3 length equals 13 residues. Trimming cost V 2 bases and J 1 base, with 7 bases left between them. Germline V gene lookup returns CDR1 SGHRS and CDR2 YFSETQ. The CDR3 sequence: CASSFDTSYEQYF. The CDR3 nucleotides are TGCGCCAGCAGCTTCGACACTTCCTACGAGCAGTACTTC.

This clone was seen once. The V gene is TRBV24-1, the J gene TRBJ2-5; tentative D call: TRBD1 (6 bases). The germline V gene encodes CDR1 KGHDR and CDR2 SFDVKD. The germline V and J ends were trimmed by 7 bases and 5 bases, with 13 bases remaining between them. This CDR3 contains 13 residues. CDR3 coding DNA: TGTGCCACCAGCAGGACAGATCTGGAGACCCAGTACTTC. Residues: CATSRTDLETQYF.

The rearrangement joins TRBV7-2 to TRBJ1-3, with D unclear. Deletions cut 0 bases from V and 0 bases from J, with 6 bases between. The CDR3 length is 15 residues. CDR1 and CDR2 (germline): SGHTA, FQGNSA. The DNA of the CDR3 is TGTGCCAGCAGCTTAGCAGCCATCTCTGGAAACACCATATATTTT. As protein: CASSLAAISGNTIYF. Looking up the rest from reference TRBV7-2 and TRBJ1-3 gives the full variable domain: GAGVSQSPSNKVTEKGKDVELRCDPISGHTALYWYRQSLGQGLEFLIYFQGNSAPDKSGLPSDRFSAERTGGSVSTLTIQRTQQEDSAVYLCASSLAAISGNTIYFGEGSWLTVV.

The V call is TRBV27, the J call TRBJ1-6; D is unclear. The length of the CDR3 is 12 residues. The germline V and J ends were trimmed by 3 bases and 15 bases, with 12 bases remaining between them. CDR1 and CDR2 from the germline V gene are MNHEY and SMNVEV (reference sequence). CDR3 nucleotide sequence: TGTGCCAGCAGTTTTTACGCAGGCTACCTCCACTTT. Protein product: CASSFYAGYLHF.

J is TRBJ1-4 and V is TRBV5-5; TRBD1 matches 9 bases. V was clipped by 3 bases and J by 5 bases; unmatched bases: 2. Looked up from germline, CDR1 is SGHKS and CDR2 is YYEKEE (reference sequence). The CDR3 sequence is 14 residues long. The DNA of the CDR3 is TGTGCCAGCAGCTCCGGGACAGGGAATGAAAAACTGTTTTTT. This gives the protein CASSSGTGNEKLFF.